This TCR beta chain is drawn from a study of shared clonotypes between healthy human individuals. Study information: CD8 memory received one plate per donor, CD8 naive two, CD4 memory three and CD4 naive three.

CD45RO-negative CD8 cells positively selected for CCR7 made up the naive population, which excluded terminally differentiated effector memory CD45RA+ cells. On this clone itself: Its antigen is not known.

The CDR3 sequence is 15 residues long. Germline V gene data show CDR1 as MNHEY and CDR2 as SMNVEV (reference sequence). V was pared by 5 bases and J by 0 bases, with 14 bases between. Clones were sequenced by immunoSEQ multiplex PCR, and TCRdb holds only the in-frame ones, with some missing. The sample contains roughly 2,000,000 clones, over 85% of which appear only once. Study-wide results and caveats: Naive subsets, compared against memory subsets, generally had larger estimated richness values.

This receptor was taken from a man aged 18 to 35 in good health. Some clones in this sample may be carry-over from other donors' samples. V and J are TRBV27 and TRBJ2-7; a possible D gene is TRBD2 (5 bases). Sequencing was performed on naive CD8+ T cells from PBMCs. CDR3 residues: CASSPSVGSSYEQYF. The DNA of the CDR3 is TGTGCCAGCAGTCCCAGTGTGGGGAGCTCCTACGAGCAGTACTTC.